This passage covers 19 T cell receptor beta chains from one sample sequenced in a study of T cell repertoires in cytomegalovirus infection. MiXCR was run by TCRdb on the reads, yielding one entry per CDR3 protein. Of about 400,000 distinct CDR3 sequences in the sample, around 18% were seen once. The sequenced sample consisted of PBMCs. These receptors originate from a human donor in good health (CMV status not recorded). Some clones in this sample may be carry-over from other donors' samples.

This clonotype came up many times. The V gene is TRBV7-9, the J gene TRBJ1-2; D is unresolved. This CDR3 spans 14 amino acids. The V gene's germline CDR1 is SEHNR and CDR2 FQNEAQ (reference sequence). V was clipped by 4 bases and J by 3 bases, with 12 bases between them. CDR3 coding DNA: TGTGCCAGCAGCTCAGTTGGGGAGTACTATGGCTACACCTTC. Translation: CASSSVGEYYGYTF.

This clonotype has a handful of counts. The V gene is TRBV6-5, the J gene TRBJ2-3; TRBD2 matches at 9 bases. V was clipped by 6 bases and J by 1 base; unmatched bases: 11. Germline CDR1 reads MNHEY; CDR2 reads SVGAGI. The CDR3 loop spans 17 amino acids. The chain's CDR3 is CASSPDPIAGGTDTQYF. The CDR3 nucleotides are TGTGCCAGCAGCCCAGATCCTATAGCGGGGGGCACAGATACGCAGTATTTT.

The chain combines TRBV6-2 or TRBV6-3 with TRBJ1-2; no clear D. V lost 8 bases, J lost 2 bases, and 9 bases lay in between. The CDR3 spans 12 residues. Germline V gene data show CDR1 as MNHEY and CDR2 as SVGEGT. CDR3 residues: CASRADNYGYTF. The CDR3 nucleotides read TGTGCCAGCCGAGCGGACAACTATGGCTACACCTTC.

This clonotype appeared many times. The J gene is TRBJ1-1, the V gene TRBV7-2; no firm D call. The length of the CDR3 is 16 residues. V lost 1 base to trimming and J lost 0 bases, with 12 bases between them. Looked up from germline, CDR1 is SGHTA and CDR2 is FQGNSA. CDR3: CASSLVASLLNTEAFF. Written as DNA, the CDR3 is TGTGCCAGCAGCTTAGTTGCCAGCCTGCTGAACACTGAAGCTTTCTTT. Combining the CDR3 with reference TRBV7-2 and TRBJ1-1 gives the whole variable domain GAGVSQSPSNKVTEKGKDVELRCDPISGHTALYWYRQSLGQGLEFLIYFQGNSAPDKSGLPSDRFSAERTGGSVSTLTIQRTQQEDSAVYLCASSLVASLLNTEAFFGQGTRLTVV.

This clonotype showed up just a few times. This CDR3 is CASSQRAGQGQPQHF. The CDR3 region has the DNA TGCGCCAGCAGCCAACGGGCCGGACAGGGACAGCCCCAGCATTTT. This chain connects TRBV4-3 to TRBJ1-5; 8 nucleotides match TRBD1. This CDR3 region has 15 residues. With V trimmed by 2 bases and J by 7 bases, 7 bases remained unmatched. Germline V gene lookup returns CDR1 LGHNA and CDR2 YSLEER.

This clonotype has more than one count but fewer than ten. The V and J genes are TRBV12-3 or TRBV12-4 and TRBJ2-1, with 12 bases lining up with TRBD2. Losses at the gene ends were 3 bases for V and 10 bases for J; bases not matched to a gene: 7. This CDR3 spans 15 amino acids. As DNA, the CDR3 is TGTGCCAGCAGTTTGGGACTAGCGGGTCTCGGGGAGCAGTTCTTC. Residues: CASSLGLAGLGEQFF.

In its sample, this clonotype was seen a few times. This chain joins TRBV12-3 or TRBV12-4 and TRBJ1-1; D uncertain. The CDR3 runs to 12 residues. The V end lost 8 bases, the J end lost 4 bases, and 11 bases lay between the germline ends. The CDR3 coding sequence is TGTGCCAGCGAGGACCGGGGCACTGAAGCTTTCTTT. This encodes CASEDRGTEAFF.

The genes are TRBV5-4 and TRBJ2-5; D call uncertain. V lost 4 bases to trimming and J lost 4 bases, with 17 bases between them. Germline loops: CDR1 SGHNT, CDR2 YYREEE (reference sequence). The CDR3 spans 15 residues. CDR3 protein: CASSPPGPWAETQYF. The CDR3, as DNA: TGTGCCAGCAGCCCCCCGGGCCCCTGGGCAGAGACCCAGTACTTC.

This clonotype was picked up a small number of times. CDR3 DNA: TGTGCCAGCAGCTTGGGAGGGATGGAGCCCCAGCATTTT. Its protein is CASSLGGMEPQHF. This chain connects TRBV5-4 to TRBJ1-5; D remains ambiguous. This CDR3 spans 13 amino acids. Looked up from germline, CDR1 is SGHNT and CDR2 is YYREEE (reference sequence). V lost 0 bases to trimming and J lost 8 bases, with 9 bases between them.

This clonotype was seen at least ten times. This sequence joins TRBV7-2 and TRBJ2-7; D perhaps matches TRBD2 (5 bases). Looked up from germline, CDR1 is SGHTA and CDR2 is FQGNSA. The CDR3 totals 12 residues. With 5 bases removed from V and 4 bases from J, the gap between germline ends came to 9 bases. The CDR3 spells CASSPEGYEQYF. In DNA form, the CDR3 reads TGTGCCAGCAGCCCCGAGGGATACGAGCAGTACTTC.

In its sample, this clonotype was seen many times. CDR3 sequence (DNA): TGTGCCAGCAGACCTCCAGGCTGGAGCTCCTACAATGAGCAGTTCTTC. Its translation is CASRPPGWSSYNEQFF. The chain recombines TRBV6-2 or TRBV6-3 with TRBJ2-1; no clear D gene. V lost 6 bases and J lost 0, with 15 bases in between. Germline V gives CDR1 MNHEY, CDR2 SVGEGT. CDR3 length equals 16 residues.

This clonotype was detected a few times. The CDR3 is CASSLDPTFNTQYF. The DNA of the CDR3 is TGTGCCAGCAGCTTGGATCCAACGTTTAATACGCAGTATTTT. The rearrangement uses TRBV5-6 and TRBJ2-3; D unclear. V lost 0 bases and J lost 7, with 12 bases in between. The CDR3 is 14 residues long. The germline gives CDR1 SGHDT, CDR2 YYEEEE.

V and J are TRBV7-2 and TRBJ1-2; TRBD1 is a possible D gene (5 bases). The V end lost 5 bases, the J end lost 3 bases, and 16 bases lay between the germline ends. The CDR3 is 15 residues long. Germline CDR1 is SGHTA and CDR2 is FQGNSA. CDR3: CASSPSQGTDYGYTF. CDR3 nucleotides: TGTGCCAGCAGCCCAAGTCAGGGTACAGACTATGGCTACACCTTC.

This clonotype was found many times. The chain carries TRBV6-2 or TRBV6-3 and TRBJ1-1, with unresolved D. Trimming removed 6 bases from V and 0 bases from J, with 11 bases in between. CDR3 size: 14 residues. Looked up from germline, CDR1 is MNHEY and CDR2 is SVGEGT. This CDR3 reads CASSYGRLNTEAFF. As DNA, the CDR3 is TGTGCCAGCAGCTACGGACGATTGAACACTGAAGCTTTCTTT.

The rearrangement uses TRBV6-2 or TRBV6-3 and TRBJ2-7, with unresolved D. V was trimmed by 0 bases and J by 7 bases, leaving 13 bases between them. CDR3 length: 14 amino acids. Germline loops: CDR1 MNHEY, CDR2 SVGEGT. The CDR3 DNA reads TGTGCCAGCAGTTACTCGGCAGGAACCTTTGAGCAGTACTTC. It specifies CASSYSAGTFEQYF.

This clonotype was counted only a few times. The DNA of the CDR3 is TGTGCCATCAGCAGGACACAGGGGAGTGAGGGTCAGCCCCAGCATTTT. This codes for CAISRTQGSEGQPQHF. The chain links TRBV10-3 to TRBJ1-5, with 7 bases aligning to TRBD1. This CDR3 has 16 residues. Germline-derived CDR1 and CDR2 are ENHRY and SYGVKD. V lost 6 bases to trimming and J lost 6 bases; unmatched junction nucleotides: 14.

V is TRBV20-1 and J is TRBJ1-6; D possibly corresponds to TRBD1 (5 bases). V lost 2 bases and J 10 bases, leaving 24 bases between the germline ends. CDR1 and CDR2 (germline): DFQATT, SNEGSKA (reference sequence). This CDR3 spans 17 amino acids. For the CDR3, the DNA is TGCAGTGCTAGACAGGCAGCCCGGGGCGGATCCTTCTCACCCCTCCACTTT. Amino acids: CSARQAARGGSFSPLHF.

This clonotype appeared a few times. The CDR3 here is CASRYGLAGPAYEQYF. The DNA for the CDR3 is TGTGCCAGCAGGTACGGACTAGCGGGACCCGCCTACGAGCAGTACTTC. The rearrangement uses TRBV11-2 and TRBJ2-7; 12 bases align to TRBD2. This CDR3 spans 16 amino acids. V gave up 6 bases and J gave up 2 bases; unmatched junction bases: 8. The V gene's germline CDR1 is SGHAT and CDR2 FQNNGV.

This chain joins TRBV6-2 or TRBV6-3 and TRBJ1-5; maybe TRBD1 (5 bases). V was cut by 7 bases and J by 7 bases, with 20 bases left in between. Germline CDR1 reads MNHEY; CDR2 reads SVGEGT. The CDR3 length is 15 residues. The CDR3 DNA follows: TGTGCCAGCAAGGAAAGAATTGGGGGGTACCAGCCCCAGCATTTT. It yields the protein CASKERIGGYQPQHF.